These T cell receptor beta chains were read from a single sample in a study of T cells after yellow fever vaccination. TCRdb ran MiXCR on the 5' RACE reads and lists one entry per CDR3 protein. The sample carries 300,000 to 400,000 distinct CDR3 sequences, roughly 9.4% recorded once. The sequences come from PBMCs, collected on the day of the first yellow fever vaccination. These TCRs come from a man in his late teens or twenties who received the YFV17D yellow fever vaccine. The CDR3 runs from the conserved cysteine through the conserved F or W. Each record gives: D gene, V gene, clone size, J gene, CDR3 DNA, CDR3 protein. D genes are given only for firm matches. The size entry is marked missing in some rows and otherwise reads once, few, many or a size class.

d_call: TRBD2
v_call: TRBV10-3
clone_size: many
j_call: TRBJ2-7
cdr3_nt: TGTGCCACCGCCCCAGCGGGGAGTAGCTACGAGCAGTACTTC
cdr3_aa: CATAPAGSSYEQYF

d_call: NA
v_call: TRBV6-6
clone_size: NA
j_call: TRBJ2-6
cdr3_nt: TGTGCCAGCAGCACCCCTGGGGCCAACGTCCTGACTTTC
cdr3_aa: CASSTPGANVLTF

d_call: TRBD1
v_call: TRBV20-1
clone_size: few
j_call: TRBJ2-5
cdr3_nt: TGCAGTGTCGCAGGGGGCAGCGGGCAAGAGACCCAGTACTTC
cdr3_aa: CSVAGGSGQETQYF

d_call: TRBD1
v_call: TRBV20-1
clone_size: many
j_call: TRBJ2-3
cdr3_nt: TGCAGTGCTCATGACAGGGGTACGCAGTATTTT
cdr3_aa: CSAHDRGTQYF

d_call: NA
v_call: TRBV6-2/TRBV6-3
clone_size: few
j_call: TRBJ1-2
cdr3_nt: TGTGCCAGCAGTTACCCCAGGAGTTTCGCCGTTTACTATGGCTACACCTTC
cdr3_aa: CASSYPRSFAVYYGYTF

d_call: NA
v_call: TRBV11-1
clone_size: NA
j_call: TRBJ1-1
cdr3_nt: TGTGCCAGCAGCTCCCACAAGCGGACCATGAACACTGAAGCTTTCTTT
cdr3_aa: CASSSHKRTMNTEAFF

d_call: NA
v_call: TRBV6-4
clone_size: NA
j_call: TRBJ2-1
cdr3_nt: TGTGCCAGCAGCTCCTTAGTAACCCAGATCGCTGAGCAGTTCTTC
cdr3_aa: CASSSLVTQIAEQFF

d_call: TRBD2
v_call: TRBV11-2
clone_size: few
j_call: TRBJ2-5
cdr3_nt: TGTGCCAGCAGCTTAAGCCCGGGGGGGCAAGAGACCCAGTACTTC
cdr3_aa: CASSLSPGGQETQYF

d_call: NA
v_call: TRBV5-1
clone_size: NA
j_call: TRBJ1-2
cdr3_nt: TGCGCCAGCTCCCAGATTGCAGCTAACTATGGCTACACCTTC
cdr3_aa: CASSQIAANYGYTF

d_call: TRBD2
v_call: TRBV20-1
clone_size: few
j_call: TRBJ2-1
cdr3_nt: TGCAGTGCCATGGTTCTCCTAGCGGGGACCTACAATGAGCAGTTCTTC
cdr3_aa: CSAMVLLAGTYNEQFF

d_call: TRBD2
v_call: TRBV10-3
clone_size: many
j_call: TRBJ2-1
cdr3_nt: TGTGCCATCAGTGAGATTGGCCCTAGCGGGGGGGGCGACAATGAGCAGTTCTTC
cdr3_aa: CAISEIGPSGGGDNEQFF

d_call: NA
v_call: TRBV12-3/TRBV12-4
clone_size: many
j_call: TRBJ1-1
cdr3_nt: TGTGCCAGCAGTTTCCCCCACGCGGGGGATACTGAAGCTTTCTTT
cdr3_aa: CASSFPHAGDTEAFF

d_call: NA
v_call: TRBV6-5
clone_size: NA
j_call: TRBJ1-2
cdr3_nt: TGTGCCAGCAGTTACTCTTCGGGGCAACGCGGCTACACCTTC
cdr3_aa: CASSYSSGQRGYTF

d_call: NA
v_call: TRBV7-2
clone_size: few
j_call: TRBJ2-1
cdr3_nt: TGTGCCAGCAGTCCCCGCAGGGCTTCCTACAATGAGCAGTTCTTC
cdr3_aa: CASSPRRASYNEQFF

d_call: NA
v_call: TRBV2
clone_size: NA
j_call: TRBJ1-2
cdr3_nt: TGTGCCAGCAAAAGAGACAGTGGCTACACCTTC
cdr3_aa: CASKRDSGYTF

d_call: NA
v_call: TRBV5-1
clone_size: few
j_call: TRBJ2-7
cdr3_nt: TGCGCCAGCAGCTCTGGAGGGAACTCCTACGAGCAGTACTTC
cdr3_aa: CASSSGGNSYEQYF

d_call: TRBD2
v_call: TRBV5-1
clone_size: few
j_call: TRBJ2-3
cdr3_nt: TGCGCCAGCAGCGTACTTGGACTAGCGGGCGGTGGAGATACGCAGTATTTT
cdr3_aa: CASSVLGLAGGGDTQYF

d_call: NA
v_call: TRBV7-2
clone_size: many
j_call: TRBJ1-3
cdr3_nt: TGTGCCAGCAGCTTGAGTGTAACGGACACCATATATTTT
cdr3_aa: CASSLSVTDTIYF

d_call: TRBD1
v_call: TRBV7-9
clone_size: few
j_call: TRBJ1-4
cdr3_nt: TGTGCCAGCAGCTCCAGGGGGCTCGGGGATGAAAAACTGTTTTTT
cdr3_aa: CASSSRGLGDEKLFF

d_call: NA
v_call: TRBV15
clone_size: many
j_call: TRBJ2-7
cdr3_nt: TGTGCCACCAGCAGGGAGGTATCCTACGAGCAGTACTTC
cdr3_aa: CATSREVSYEQYF

d_call: TRBD2
v_call: TRBV9
clone_size: NA
j_call: TRBJ2-1
cdr3_nt: TGTGCCAGCAGCTCCCGGACTAGCGCCTACAATGAGCAGTTCTTC
cdr3_aa: CASSSRTSAYNEQFF

d_call: NA
v_call: TRBV10-1
clone_size: NA
j_call: TRBJ2-5
cdr3_nt: TGCGCCAGCAGTGAGTCAGCGGCTCAAGAGACCCAGTACTTC
cdr3_aa: CASSESAAQETQYF

d_call: NA
v_call: TRBV12-3/TRBV12-4
clone_size: NA
j_call: TRBJ1-2
cdr3_nt: TGTGCCAGCAGTTTAGGAAGGAGATATGGCTACACCTTC
cdr3_aa: CASSLGRRYGYTF

d_call: TRBD1
v_call: TRBV20-1
clone_size: many
j_call: TRBJ2-3
cdr3_nt: TGCAGTGCGTTCAGGACAGGGACAGATACGCAGTATTTT
cdr3_aa: CSAFRTGTDTQYF

d_call: TRBD1
v_call: TRBV19
clone_size: few
j_call: TRBJ1-5
cdr3_nt: TGTGCCACCTCCGGGACAGGGATCCAGCCCCAGCATTTT
cdr3_aa: CATSGTGIQPQHF

d_call: NA
v_call: TRBV12-3/TRBV12-4
clone_size: few
j_call: TRBJ1-1
cdr3_nt: TGTGCCAGCACCCTCCCGGGACACTGGAACACTGAAGCTTTCTTT
cdr3_aa: CASTLPGHWNTEAFF

d_call: NA
v_call: TRBV4-1
clone_size: NA
j_call: TRBJ2-2
cdr3_nt: TGCGCCAGCAGCCAGGGACCCTCCCCCATCGGGGAGCTGTTTTTT
cdr3_aa: CASSQGPSPIGELFF

d_call: NA
v_call: TRBV3-1
clone_size: NA
j_call: TRBJ2-5
cdr3_nt: TGTGCCAGCAGCCAAAGGTGGGAGACCCAGTACTTC
cdr3_aa: CASSQRWETQYF

d_call: TRBD1
v_call: TRBV20-1
clone_size: few
j_call: TRBJ2-2
cdr3_nt: TGCAGTGCTGACAGGGGACAGAACACCGGGGAGCTGTTTTTT
cdr3_aa: CSADRGQNTGELFF

d_call: NA
v_call: TRBV7-8
clone_size: NA
j_call: TRBJ1-4
cdr3_nt: TGTGCCAGCAGCTTAGACGCTGGTGAAAAACTGTTTTTT
cdr3_aa: CASSLDAGEKLFF

d_call: NA
v_call: TRBV12-3/TRBV12-4
clone_size: many
j_call: TRBJ1-5
cdr3_nt: TGTGCCAGCAGTTCGACAGGAGCTAGGGCCAATCAGCCCCAGCATTTT
cdr3_aa: CASSSTGARANQPQHF

d_call: NA
v_call: TRBV11-2
clone_size: NA
j_call: TRBJ2-1
cdr3_nt: TGTGCCAGCAGCTCCGGGGGACTGCAAAACCTCGAGCAGTTCTTC
cdr3_aa: CASSSGGLQNLEQFF

d_call: NA
v_call: TRBV6-6
clone_size: NA
j_call: TRBJ1-5
cdr3_nt: TGTGCCAGCAGCGGACATAACAATCAGCCCCAGCATTTT
cdr3_aa: CASSGHNNQPQHF

d_call: TRBD1
v_call: TRBV7-8
clone_size: NA
j_call: TRBJ1-5
cdr3_nt: TGTGCCAGCAGCCTTGGACAGGTCGGACCTCATCAGCCCCAGCATTTT
cdr3_aa: CASSLGQVGPHQPQHF

d_call: NA
v_call: TRBV24-1
clone_size: few
j_call: TRBJ2-5
cdr3_nt: TGTGCCACCAGTGATTCCGGGACGGAACTCCAAGAGACCCAGTACTTC
cdr3_aa: CATSDSGTELQETQYF

d_call: NA
v_call: TRBV20-1
clone_size: few
j_call: TRBJ2-3
cdr3_nt: TGCAGTGCTCGAGGGGGGGCGGGGCCAACAGATACGCAGTATTTT
cdr3_aa: CSARGGAGPTDTQYF

d_call: TRBD1
v_call: TRBV27
clone_size: few
j_call: TRBJ1-6
cdr3_nt: TGTGCCAGCGGGAGGACAGGAGGCAATTCACCCCTCCACTTT
cdr3_aa: CASGRTGGNSPLHF

d_call: NA
v_call: TRBV4-3
clone_size: few
j_call: TRBJ1-1
cdr3_nt: TGCGCCAGCAGCCAACCCAGAGGGGGGAGTGACACTGAAGCTTTCTTT
cdr3_aa: CASSQPRGGSDTEAFF

d_call: TRBD1
v_call: TRBV5-1
clone_size: many
j_call: TRBJ2-7
cdr3_nt: TGCGCCAGCAGGAGGACAGGGTTCTACGAGCAGTACTTC
cdr3_aa: CASRRTGFYEQYF

d_call: TRBD2
v_call: TRBV4-3
clone_size: few
j_call: TRBJ2-2
cdr3_nt: TGCGCCAGCAGACCCGGGACTAGCGGGGAGCTGTTTTTT
cdr3_aa: CASRPGTSGELFF

d_call: NA
v_call: TRBV29-1
clone_size: NA
j_call: TRBJ1-2
cdr3_nt: TGCAGCGCCCCCCGGGAAGCTAACTATGGCTACACCTTC
cdr3_aa: CSAPREANYGYTF

d_call: TRBD1
v_call: TRBV29-1
clone_size: NA
j_call: TRBJ1-5
cdr3_nt: TGCAGCGTCCGGGACAGGGGGCTAGCACAGCCCCAGCATTTT
cdr3_aa: CSVRDRGLAQPQHF

d_call: NA
v_call: TRBV7-2
clone_size: NA
j_call: TRBJ1-1
cdr3_nt: TGTGCCAGCAGCCACAGGGTAACTGAAGCTTTCTTT
cdr3_aa: CASSHRVTEAFF

d_call: NA
v_call: TRBV2
clone_size: NA
j_call: TRBJ2-5
cdr3_nt: TGTGCCTTCAGTTTCAGGGTGGCAGTCAGGAGGGGTCAAGAGACCCAGTACTTC
cdr3_aa: CAFSFRVAVRRGQETQYF

d_call: NA
v_call: TRBV4-2
clone_size: many
j_call: TRBJ1-4
cdr3_nt: TGTGCCAGCAGCCAAGATCGGGGTGGGGGCAATGAAAAACTGTTTTTT
cdr3_aa: CASSQDRGGGNEKLFF

d_call: TRBD1
v_call: TRBV12-5
clone_size: NA
j_call: TRBJ2-7
cdr3_nt: TGTGCTAGTGGTCCCGGGACAGGGGTCATAGAGCAGTACTTC
cdr3_aa: CASGPGTGVIEQYF

d_call: NA
v_call: TRBV5-1
clone_size: NA
j_call: TRBJ2-5
cdr3_nt: TGCGCCAGCAGCCCGGAGGGCCGGCAAGAGACCCAGTACTTC
cdr3_aa: CASSPEGRQETQYF

d_call: TRBD2
v_call: TRBV29-1
clone_size: NA
j_call: TRBJ2-5
cdr3_nt: TGCAGCGTTGGCGGGGGGCGGGAGGAGACCCAGTACTTC
cdr3_aa: CSVGGGREETQYF

d_call: NA
v_call: TRBV28
clone_size: few
j_call: TRBJ2-1
cdr3_nt: TGTGCCAGCAGTACCGCCCTTGGGTCCGCCTTC
cdr3_aa: CASSTALGSAF